A selection of T cell receptor beta chains follows, all from one sample in a study of shared clonotypes between healthy human individuals. The repertoire was sequenced with immunoSEQ multiplex PCR; TCRdb's copy has only in-frame clones and lacks some. The sample has 1.6 million or so clones, about 96% seen once. Sequencing used naive CD4+ T cells sorted from blood. These receptors were collected from a young man in good health. The CDR3 runs from the conserved cysteine through the conserved F or W. A D gene is named only where the DNA matches it firmly. Only part of the rows carry a size: once, few, many, or a class if the clone is expanded.

cdr3_length: 12; j_call: TRBJ2-3; d_call: NA; clone_size: NA; v_call: TRBV18; cdr3_aa: CASSPILDTQYF; cdr3_nt: TGTGCCAGCTCACCAATACTAGATACGCAGTATTTT
cdr3_length: 16; j_call: TRBJ2-3; d_call: TRBD2; clone_size: once; v_call: TRBV19; cdr3_aa: CASSIVAGAATDTQYF; cdr3_nt: TGTGCCAGTAGTATAGTCGCGGGAGCCGCCACAGATACGCAGTATTTT
cdr3_length: 14; j_call: TRBJ1-1; d_call: NA; clone_size: NA; v_call: TRBV28; cdr3_aa: CASSLWDGTTEAFF; cdr3_nt: TGTGCCAGCAGTTTATGGGACGGGACCACTGAAGCTTTCTTT
cdr3_length: 15; j_call: TRBJ1-5; d_call: NA; clone_size: NA; v_call: TRBV21-1; cdr3_aa: CASSLNRDSNQPQHF; cdr3_nt: TGTGCCAGCAGCCTCAATCGGGATAGCAATCAGCCCCAGCATTTT
cdr3_length: 11; j_call: TRBJ1-1; d_call: NA; clone_size: NA; v_call: TRBV10-3; cdr3_aa: CAISESIGRVF; cdr3_nt: TGTGCCATCAGTGAGTCGATAGGCAGAGTTTTT
cdr3_length: 9; j_call: TRBJ2-1; d_call: NA; clone_size: NA; v_call: TRBV7-6; cdr3_aa: CASSFPQFF; cdr3_nt: TGTGCCAGCAGCTTCCCCCAGTTCTTC
cdr3_length: 16; j_call: TRBJ2-1; d_call: TRBD2; clone_size: once; v_call: TRBV18; cdr3_aa: CASSPPNGRADNEQFF; cdr3_nt: TGTGCCAGCTCACCACCGAACGGGAGGGCGGACAATGAGCAGTTCTTC
cdr3_length: 17; j_call: TRBJ1-5; d_call: NA; clone_size: NA; v_call: TRBV21-1; cdr3_aa: CASSKVLRAYSNQPQHF; cdr3_nt: TGTGCCAGCAGCAAAGTGCTAAGGGCTTATAGCAATCAGCCCCAGCATTTT
cdr3_length: 13; j_call: TRBJ1-1; d_call: NA; clone_size: NA; v_call: TRBV5-6; cdr3_aa: CASSLTTRVGAFF; cdr3_nt: TGTGCCAGCAGCTTGACAACTCGTGTTGGGGCTTTCTTT
cdr3_length: 15; j_call: TRBJ1-2; d_call: TRBD1; clone_size: NA; v_call: TRBV4-3; cdr3_aa: CASSRGQAITNGYTF; cdr3_nt: TGCGCCAGCAGCCGGGGACAGGCGATTACTAATGGCTACACCTTC
cdr3_length: 18; j_call: TRBJ2-2; d_call: TRBD2; clone_size: NA; v_call: TRBV28; cdr3_aa: CASRSPPRGGQYTGELFF; cdr3_nt: TGTGCCAGCAGATCACCCCCTCGGGGGGGGCAGTACACCGGGGAGCTGTTTTTT
cdr3_length: 17; j_call: TRBJ2-7; d_call: TRBD2; clone_size: few; v_call: TRBV27; cdr3_aa: CASSLIFGASGTYEQYF; cdr3_nt: TGTGCCAGCAGTTTAATCTTTGGGGCTAGCGGCACTTACGAGCAGTACTTC
cdr3_length: 14; j_call: TRBJ1-3; d_call: NA; clone_size: NA; v_call: TRBV7-6; cdr3_aa: CASSPAGAGNTIYF; cdr3_nt: TGTGCCAGCAGCCCAGCCGGGGCTGGAAACACCATATATTTT
cdr3_length: 15; j_call: TRBJ1-2; d_call: NA; clone_size: NA; v_call: TRBV9; cdr3_aa: CASSESLSTGYGYTF; cdr3_nt: TGTGCCAGCAGCGAATCCTTATCGACGGGCTATGGCTACACCTTC
cdr3_length: 17; j_call: TRBJ1-1; d_call: NA; clone_size: once; v_call: TRBV7-6; cdr3_aa: CASSLAWRGAMNTEAFF; cdr3_nt: TGTGCCAGCAGCTTAGCGTGGCGCGGGGCGATGAACACTGAAGCTTTCTTT
cdr3_length: 16; j_call: TRBJ2-5; d_call: NA; clone_size: NA; v_call: TRBV18; cdr3_aa: CASSPLRQNSQETQYF; cdr3_nt: TGTGCCAGCTCACCACTCAGACAGAATTCTCAAGAGACCCAGTACTTC
cdr3_length: 15; j_call: TRBJ2-2; d_call: TRBD2; clone_size: NA; v_call: TRBV5-4; cdr3_aa: CASSLRLAGVGELFF; cdr3_nt: TGTGCCAGCAGCTTGCGGTTAGCGGGAGTAGGGGAGCTGTTTTTT
cdr3_length: 13; j_call: TRBJ1-2; d_call: TRBD1; clone_size: NA; v_call: TRBV7-2; cdr3_aa: CASSRQGVWGYTF; cdr3_nt: TGTGCCAGCAGCCGACAGGGGGTTTGGGGCTACACCTTC
cdr3_length: 11; j_call: TRBJ1-1; d_call: NA; clone_size: NA; v_call: TRBV29-1; cdr3_aa: CSVEQNTEAFF; cdr3_nt: TGCAGCGTTGAGCAGAACACTGAAGCTTTCTTT
cdr3_length: 15; j_call: TRBJ2-7; d_call: NA; clone_size: NA; v_call: TRBV7-9; cdr3_aa: CASSMQTGGTSEQYF; cdr3_nt: TGTGCCAGCAGCATGCAGACAGGAGGAACTTCCGAGCAGTACTTC
cdr3_length: 13; j_call: TRBJ2-2; d_call: NA; clone_size: NA; v_call: TRBV29-1; cdr3_aa: CSVEARGTGELFF; cdr3_nt: TGCAGCGTTGAAGCCCGGGGAACCGGGGAGCTGTTTTTT
cdr3_length: 19; j_call: TRBJ2-6; d_call: TRBD1; clone_size: NA; v_call: TRBV19; cdr3_aa: CASSMGRDRGPAGANVLTF; cdr3_nt: TGTGCCAGTAGTATGGGACGGGACAGGGGGCCCGCTGGGGCCAACGTCCTGACTTTC
cdr3_length: 17; j_call: TRBJ2-7; d_call: TRBD2; clone_size: NA; v_call: TRBV29-1; cdr3_aa: CSVRGSSGRGRSYEQYF; cdr3_nt: TGCAGCGTTCGCGGGTCTAGCGGGAGGGGGAGGTCCTACGAGCAGTACTTC
cdr3_length: 16; j_call: TRBJ2-1; d_call: NA; clone_size: NA; v_call: TRBV11-2; cdr3_aa: CASSTRVTAVYNEQFF; cdr3_nt: TGTGCCAGCAGCACTCGGGTAACAGCCGTTTACAATGAGCAGTTCTTC